This note documents a single T cell receptor beta chain sequence. Its antigen remains undetermined. It has no much larger one-base neighbor in the sample; base qualities were not kept. This entry is derived from a study of shared clonotypes between healthy human individuals (TCRdb year 2020). For context, the study as a whole: Three men and a couple of women, aged 18 to 49 years, made up the cohort. Between about 0.94 and 8.9 billion PBMCs per donor were obtained by leukapheresis. To estimate repertoire size and how much clonotypes are shared between individuals, the study performed deep sequencing of blood TCR repertoires from roughly five healthy adults. Per donor, three plates each were used for CD4 naive and CD4 memory, two for CD8 naive, and one for CD8 memory. Different laboratories and diverse techniques were used to prepare libraries and sequence TCR repertoires, to increase sequencing depth and limit assay-specific biases.

Using the deep immunoSEQ assay, multiplex PCR amplified TCR CDR3 regions from genomic DNA. Extracted genomic DNA from each cell subset was distributed evenly across all wells of several immunoSEQ 96-well plates, and each plate was treated as a replicate. For sorted subsets, 150 to 250 ng genomic DNA, equal to 30,000 or so T cell genomes, was loaded into each replicate PCR. Purified libraries were measured with a Qubit 3.0 fluorometer, size-checked on a Bioanalyzer 2100, and measured again with the KAPA Library Quantification kit. A separate single-read 150-cycle Illumina NextSeq 550 flow cell was used to sequence each immunoSEQ 96-well plate. Concerning the study's data processing: Because the immunoSEQ output included only junctional sequences and no quality scores, the filtering could not be the same as the filtering used for full-length reads. To assign V/J genes and CDR3, sequences were annotated using PyIR, a Python wrapper for IgBLAST v1.9, with IMGT germline references. Reads were removed for weak V/J assignments (E-value above 1e-6), missing CDR3, stop codons, out-of-frame junctions, or ambiguous translated residues. V3J clonotypes were defined as sequences sharing an identical inferred V gene, J gene, and CDR3 amino acid sequence. The percentage overlap between two repertoires was calculated by dividing the number of shared unique clonotypes by the size of the smaller repertoire. Richness of each repertoire was evaluated using RTK rarefaction, the Chao1 estimator, and Recon v2.1 estimates of unobserved clonotypes. For all TCRbeta clonotypes obtained by the gDNA method from a few donors, generation probabilities were computed with OLGA. TCRdb took over this immuneACCESS table, retaining in-frame rearrangements with V and J assigned. Such tables are incomplete; in checked studies, under half of the missing clones stem from an unresolved V gene, and the remainder is unexplained. V and J calls and clone size follow that table, whereas D and trimming were derived from the DNA. The sample profile shows roughly 2,000,000 clones; over 85% of them were found once. Approximately 1% of the sample rests with the top ten.

CD8 naive samples consisted of CD45RO-negative cells that were positively selected for CCR7, yielding a CD45RA+CCR7+ population without TemRA cells. Donors were healthy HIV-negative adults with no recently reported acute infections or vaccinations. Every donor was a Caucasian adult living in Nashville, Tennessee, USA. Blood was obtained by leukapheresis, after which PBMCs were separated by Ficoll-Histopaque density gradient centrifugation and cryopreserved in liquid nitrogen vapor phase. Purity and quantity of every magnetically sorted T cell population were checked by analytical flow cytometry. Each sorted fraction had its genomic DNA isolated and then quantified by UV absorbance on a Nanodrop 2000c. The germline V gene supplies CDR1 MNHEY and CDR2 SVGAGI. V is shortened by 5 bases, J by 8 bases, and the region joining them spans 15 bases. The CDR3 runs 14 residues from the cysteine to the phenylalanine. Here the CDR3 DNA is all that survives: 42 bases in frame from base 1.

Broad study findings and their caveats: Sharing across four donors was observed for 5% to 6.5% of naive CD4, 3% to 3.5% of naive CD8, roughly 2.4% of memory CD4, and 0.4% of memory CD8 clonotypes. The small number of donors limited the genetic and exposure-history diversity represented. Compared with non-shared clonotypes, clonotypes shared by all four sorted-subset donors had higher generation probabilities. Based on pairwise subsampling, the degree of clonotype sharing among donors was expected to be affected by sequencing depth. Naive subsets generally had larger estimated clonotype richness than memory subsets did. Sampling was restricted to blood, and TCR repertoires in tissue are likely to differ from TCR repertoires in blood. Rarefaction of sorted-subset datasets indicated incomplete sequencing despite the large sequencing depth.

The sequenced sample consisted of naive CD8+ T cells sorted from blood. Read against the paper, the sample's cell subset or site label means: CD45RA+CCR7+. The receptor comes from a young man in good health. This chain is built from TRBV6-5 and TRBJ2-2; the D region may be TRBD1 or TRBD2, each matching 6 bases equally. Here the CDR3 is given as CASSTPGAKGELFF. The bases are TGTGCCAGCAGTACGCCGGGGGCAAAGGGGGAGCTGTTTTTT.